The source of this TCR beta chain is a study of cytomegalovirus exposure and HLA in healthy donors. Study findings and constraints: Evidence from a later analysis indicated that most CMV-associated TCR beta chains looked HLA-restricted. There were some V segments, including TRBV6-2 and TRBV6-3, excluded as indistinguishable. As a later analysis revealed, the rate of TCR association differed by HLA locus, with DRB1 most and HLA-C fewest.

In its sample, this clone was seen a few times. Its antigen is currently unknown. CDR3 length: 13 amino acids. The V and J ends lost 5 bases and 4 bases respectively, with 11 bases between them. Germline lookup yields CDR1 MDHEN and CDR2 SYDVKM. Vbeta (60) and Jbeta (13) primers were used in the PCR. Some clones are missing from TCRdb's copy, which holds only in-frame ones; the method was immunoSEQ multiplex PCR. The repertoire includes 180,000 or so clones, roughly 80% of them detected once, and around 3% sits in the top ten. Sequencing used PBMCs. This sequence was found in a female donor in good health and CMV-seronegative. V and J are TRBV28 and TRBJ1-1, with D uncertain. The CDR3 sequence: CASSPRFLTEAFF. CDR3 nucleotide sequence: TGTGCCAGCAGTCCCCGTTTCCTCACTGAAGCTTTCTTT.